The next 14 T cell receptor beta chains were all read from a single sample in a study of shared clonotypes between healthy human individuals. The data were produced by immunoSEQ multiplex PCR, yet TCRdb's version contains in-frame clones alone and is incomplete. The table lists roughly 2,300,000 clones, roughly 90% of them singletons. Sequencing was carried out using naive CD4+ T cells from PBMCs. Subset here: CD45RA+ positively selected. Source of these receptors: a man aged 18 to 29 in good health. Some clones in this sample may be carry-over from other donors' samples.

The rearrangement uses TRBV7-3 and TRBJ1-5; perhaps TRBD1 as D (5 bases). CDR3 length: 16 amino acids. V was trimmed by 4 bases and J by 6 bases, leaving 19 bases between them. CDR1 is SGHTA and CDR2 is FQGTGA in the germline V gene. The DNA of the CDR3 is TGTGCCAGCAGCTCGTCAACGGGGGTAATAGGTCAGCCCCAGCATTTT. Its protein product is CASSSSTGVIGQPQHF.

The rearrangement uses TRBV7-2 and TRBJ2-1, with D possibly being TRBD1 or TRBD2 (6 bases each). The CDR3 has 15 amino acids. The V end was cut by 4 bases, the J end by 4 bases, with 14 bases between. CDR1 and CDR2 (germline): SGHTA, FQGNSA. As DNA, the CDR3 is TGTGCCAGCAGCTCAACTCGGGGGCGTTACAATGAGCAGTTCTTC. Amino acid sequence: CASSSTRGRYNEQFF.

This clone has only a few counts. At the DNA level, this CDR3 is encoded by other sequences in the same sample as well. The rearrangement links TRBV5-1 to TRBJ1-3, with TRBD1 matching over 10 bases. Germline values: CDR1 SGHRS, CDR2 YFSETQ. V shed 4 bases and J 2 bases; nucleotides not matched to a gene: 3. The CDR3 runs to 15 residues. CDR3 loop: CASSLGTGAGNTIYF. In DNA form, the CDR3 reads TGCGCCAGCAGCCTCGGGACAGGGGCTGGAAACACCATATATTTT.

The chain carries TRBV6-6 and TRBJ2-3, with D perhaps TRBD1 or TRBD2 (6 bases each). There are 16 residues in the CDR3. Germline assignment: CDR1 MNHNY and CDR2 SVGAGI (reference sequence). Trimming took 2 bases from V and 0 from J, leaving 12 bases between them. CDR3 nucleotide sequence: TGTGCCAGCAGTTACAGGGGGGTTACTAGCACAGATACGCAGTATTTT. Translation gives CASSYRGVTSTDTQYF.

The gene calls are TRBV28 and TRBJ2-3; 7 bases align to TRBD2. V trimming: 4 bases; J trimming: 1 base; junction bases outside the gene matches: 8. CDR1 is MDHEN and CDR2 is SYDVKM in the germline V gene. The CDR3 extends over 16 amino acids. CDR3 bases: TGTGCCAGCAGTTCCCGCCTAGCGGTACGCACAGATACGCAGTATTTT. It yields the protein CASSSRLAVRTDTQYF.

The V call is TRBV19, the J call TRBJ2-3, with 9 nucleotides matching TRBD2. The germline V gene encodes CDR1 LNHDA and CDR2 SQIVND (reference sequence). With 6 bases clipped from V and 1 base from J, the junction kept 2 bases outside the gene matches. The CDR3 contains 14 residues. CDR3 protein: CASRAGGRTDTQYF. Written as DNA, the CDR3 is TGTGCCAGTAGGGCGGGAGGGCGCACAGATACGCAGTATTTT.

As regards this clone: This specimen includes other DNA sequences encoding the same CDR3. This chain connects TRBV5-1 to TRBJ2-1; D remains ambiguous. Trimming removed 3 bases from V and 1 base from J, with 5 bases in between. Germline V gene data show CDR1 as SGHRS and CDR2 as YFSETQ. CDR3 length equals 13 residues. The CDR3 nucleotides are TGCGCCAGCAGCTACAGTTCCTACAATGAGCAGTTCTTC. As protein: CASSYSSYNEQFF.

Turning to this clone: Additional DNA sequences in this sample encode the identical CDR3. This sequence joins TRBV30 and TRBJ1-1; D remains ambiguous. CDR1 and CDR2 from the germline V gene are GTSNPN and SVGIG (reference sequence). Trimming took 1 base from V and 0 from J, leaving 6 bases between them. This CDR3 has 13 residues. CDR3 loop: CAWSGGMNTEAFF. DNA of the CDR3: TGTGCCTGGAGTGGCGGAATGAACACTGAAGCTTTCTTT.

The rearrangement joins TRBV29-1 to TRBJ1-1, with TRBD1 identical over 11 bases. This CDR3 is 13 amino acids long. V lost 7 bases to trimming and J lost 2 bases; unmatched junction nucleotides: 3. Germline loops: CDR1 SQVTM, CDR2 ANQGSEA. CDR3 DNA sequence: TGCAGCGCTGGACAGGGGGCAAACACTGAAGCTTTCTTT. Its translation is CSAGQGANTEAFF.

V gene TRBV6-5 combines with J gene TRBJ1-5; D might be TRBD1 (5 bases). The CDR3 is 13 amino acids. Trimming stripped 4 bases from V and 4 bases from J, with 8 bases between. The germline V gene has CDR1 MNHEY and CDR2 SVGAGI. Here the CDR3 reads CASSSDRNQPQHF. The CDR3 region has the DNA TGTGCCAGCAGTTCCGACAGAAATCAGCCCCAGCATTTT.

The rearrangement joins TRBV5-1 to TRBJ2-2, with 13 bases lining up with TRBD2. J lost 7 bases, V lost 3 bases, and 9 bases had no gene match. Germline V CDR1 and CDR2: SGHRS, YFSETQ. This CDR3 contains 17 residues. CDR3 bases: TGCGCCAGCAGCTCAACAGGACTAGCGGGAGCGGTCGGGGAGCTGTTTTTT. Translation: CASSSTGLAGAVGELFF. Together with reference TRBV5-1 and TRBJ2-2, the CDR3 gives the full variable domain: KAGVTQTPRYLIKTRGQQVTLSCSPISGHRSVSWYQQTPGQGLQFLFEYFSETQRNKGNFPGRFSGRQFSNSRSEMNVSTLELGDSALYLCASSSTGLAGAVGELFFGEGSRLTVL.

The chain carries TRBV2 and TRBJ2-5; D remains unclear. Germline V gene sequence: CDR1 SNHLY, CDR2 FYNNEI. V lost 2 bases and J lost 5, with 9 bases in between. CDR3 length: 13 amino acids. For the CDR3, the DNA is TGTGCCAGCAGTGAACTAGGAATGGAGACCCAGTACTTC. Translation gives CASSELGMETQYF.

This chain joins TRBV7-2 and TRBJ1-5; D is unresolved. CDR1 is SGHTA, CDR2 FQGNSA, per germline. The length of the CDR3 is 17 residues. Trimming pared 2 bases from V and 3 bases from J, leaving 17 bases between. CDR3 sequence reads: CASSLLSNGPFNQPQHF. In DNA, the CDR3 is TGTGCCAGCAGCTTACTCTCAAACGGGCCTTTCAATCAGCCCCAGCATTTT.

This chain uses TRBV28 with TRBJ1-5; TRBD1 aligns across 7 bases. V shed 7 bases and J 2 bases; nucleotides not matched to a gene: 8. Germline V gene data show CDR1 as MDHEN and CDR2 as SYDVKM. This CDR3 spans 15 amino acids. The CDR3 loop reads CASTSTGKGNQPQHF. As DNA, the CDR3 is TGTGCCAGCACCTCGACAGGGAAGGGCAATCAGCCCCAGCATTTT.